The 20 T cell receptor beta chains below all came from one sample that was sequenced in a study of T cells after yellow fever vaccination. TCRdb independently ran MiXCR on the 5' RACE reads; one entry per CDR3 protein. The table has some 300,000 distinct CDR3 sequences, roughly 9% seen once. The sequencing used CD4+ T cells sorted from PBMCs, collected 5 days after the yellow fever booster vaccination. The receptors shown here come from a young man who received the YFV17D yellow fever vaccine.

This clonotype was observed a handful of times. The CDR3 bases are TGTGCCAGTAAAACTAGCCGAAACAATGAGCAGTTCTTC. Protein: CASKTSRNNEQFF. V gene TRBV2 combines with J gene TRBJ2-1; maybe TRBD2 (6 bases). V lost 9 bases and J 5 bases, leaving 14 bases between the germline ends. Germline CDR1 and CDR2: SNHLY and FYNNEI. The CDR3 covers 13 residues.

The table lists this clonotype with a few counts. This chain links TRBV5-1 with TRBJ1-6; D uncertain. V was clipped by 0 bases and J by 8 bases, with 6 bases between them. This CDR3 comprises 13 residues. Per germline, CDR1 SGHRS and CDR2 YFSETQ. The CDR3 DNA is TGCGCCAGCAGCTTGGGATCGGATTCACCCCTCCACTTT. It specifies CASSLGSDSPLHF.

This clonotype was detected only a few times. This chain connects TRBV10-3 to TRBJ2-1; D is uncertain. Germline V lookup: CDR1 ENHRY, CDR2 SYGVKD. The V gene lost 0 bases and the J gene lost 7 bases, with 7 bases spanning the gap. The CDR3 runs 13 residues. CDR3 sequence (DNA): TGTGCCATCAGTGAGTCCCAGGAAAATGAGCAGTTCTTC. It is translated as CAISESQENEQFF.

The V and J genes are TRBV3-1 and TRBJ2-7; 13 bases fit TRBD2. The CDR3 loop spans 17 amino acids. The V gene end was trimmed by 2 bases and the J gene end by 5 bases; junction bases not matched to a gene: 9. The V gene's germline CDR1 is LGHDT and CDR2 YNNKEL (reference sequence). The CDR3 coding sequence is TGTGCCAGCAGCCAACTATCGGGACTAGCGGGAATCAACGAGCAGTACTTC. Protein: CASSQLSGLAGINEQYF.

This clonotype was found a few times. This chain connects TRBV4-1 to TRBJ1-1; D is perhaps TRBD1 (6 bases). Germline CDR1 MGHRA, CDR2 YSYEKL. Trimming cost V 1 base and J 4 bases, with 16 bases left between them. The CDR3 has 16 amino acids. This CDR3 is CASSQGLSGGSTEAFF. The CDR3 DNA reads TGCGCCAGCAGCCAAGGCCTGAGCGGGGGCTCCACTGAAGCTTTCTTT.

CDR3: CSATFGGAPYNEQFF. In DNA form, the CDR3 reads TGCAGTGCAACTTTCGGGGGAGCCCCCTACAATGAGCAGTTCTTC. The chain uses TRBV20-1 and TRBJ2-1, with a weak D call TRBD2 (6 bases). CDR3 size: 15 residues. Germline V gene lookup returns CDR1 DFQATT and CDR2 SNEGSKA (reference sequence). With 6 bases removed from V and 2 bases from J, the gap between germline ends came to 17 bases.

This chain links TRBV7-9 with TRBJ1-2, with 7 bases lining up with TRBD1. This CDR3 contains 16 residues. After removal of 6 bases from V and 1 base from J, the junction contained 11 bases not matched to a gene. The germline V gene has CDR1 SEHNR and CDR2 FQNEAQ (reference sequence). CDR3 DNA: TGTGCCAGCAGACGTACCGGGACAGACTTTAACTATGGCTACACCTTC. It encodes CASRRTGTDFNYGYTF.

Concerning this clonotype: At one boundary the junction diverges from the germline segment, which might be a read error. The rearrangement joins TRBV6-2 or TRBV6-3 to TRBJ2-1; D perhaps matches TRBD2 (6 bases). Germline CDR1 and CDR2: MNHEY and SVGEGT. This CDR3 spans 11 amino acids. The CDR3 loop reads CASMDYYEQFF. The CDR3 nucleotides are TGTGCCAGCATGGACTACTATGAGCAGTTCTTC.

This clonotype was observed at least ten times. The rearrangement links TRBV5-1 to TRBJ1-6; the D is unclear. V lost 1 base and J lost 8, with 13 bases in between. The CDR3 totals 15 residues. Germline assignment: CDR1 SGHRS and CDR2 YFSETQ. CDR3 sequence reads: CASSLYANADSPLHF. The CDR3 coding sequence is TGCGCCAGCAGCTTGTACGCAAACGCGGATTCACCCCTCCACTTT.

This clonotype was seen a few times. V and J are TRBV5-1 and TRBJ1-2, with a tentative D call TRBD1 (6 bases). V shed 0 bases and J shed 10 bases, with 13 bases lying between them. CDR3 length: 13 residues. Germline assignment: CDR1 SGHRS and CDR2 YFSETQ. The CDR3 here is CASSLEEQGNYTF. As DNA, the CDR3 is TGCGCCAGCAGCTTGGAAGAACAGGGCAACTACACCTTC.

The rearrangement links TRBV12-3 or TRBV12-4 to TRBJ2-3; D unresolved. The CDR3 loop spans 13 amino acids. Trimming shortened V by 2 bases and J by 2 bases, and 5 bases separated the two germline ends. The CDR3 nucleotides read TGTGCCAGCAGTTTAACAAACACAGATACGCAGTATTTT. Translated, it gives CASSLTNTDTQYF.

The chain couples TRBV12-3 or TRBV12-4 to TRBJ2-1, with D perhaps matching TRBD2 (5 bases). CDR3 length equals 15 residues. Trimming left V 3 bases short and J 1 base short, with 10 bases between. As DNA, the CDR3 is TGTGCCAGCAGTTTCCGGGGTCAATCCTACAATGAGCAGTTCTTC. It is translated as CASSFRGQSYNEQFF.

This clonotype has just a few counts. The chain combines TRBV12-3 or TRBV12-4 with TRBJ1-6, with D perhaps matching TRBD1 (5 bases). This CDR3 has 14 amino acids. V was cut by 2 bases and J by 9 bases, with 11 bases left in between. This CDR3 reads CASSLSGGFSPLHF. The CDR3 DNA reads as TGTGCCAGCAGTTTAAGTGGGGGATTTTCACCCCTCCACTTT.

In its sample, this clonotype was seen a few times. The chain combines TRBV7-2 with TRBJ2-2; TRBD2 aligns across 8 bases. V gave up 5 bases and J gave up 0 bases; unmatched junction bases: 11. The CDR3 extends over 18 amino acids. Germline lookup yields CDR1 SGHTA and CDR2 FQGNSA. The CDR3 loop is CASSAGFGRGANTGELFF. DNA of the CDR3: TGTGCCAGCAGCGCCGGGTTCGGGCGGGGGGCGAACACCGGGGAGCTGTTTTTT.

This clonotype was seen ten or more times. The gene calls are TRBV6-1 and TRBJ1-5; no clear D. The CDR3 length is 13 residues. Trimming took off 6 bases at V and 3 bases at J, with 9 bases between the two ends. In germline, CDR1 is MNHNS, CDR2 SASEGT. The CDR3 DNA reads TGTGCCAGCAGCGGACGGAACAATCAGCCCCAGCATTTT. Its translation is CASSGRNNQPQHF.

This clonotype was seen repeatedly, ten times or more. The genes are TRBV20-1 and TRBJ1-2; D is ambiguous. Per germline, CDR1 DFQATT and CDR2 SNEGSKA (reference sequence). There are 11 residues in the CDR3. The V end was cut by 3 bases, the J end by 8 bases, with 10 bases between. This CDR3 is CSASRGEGYTF. The CDR3 DNA reads as TGCAGTGCTAGTCGCGGTGAGGGCTACACCTTC.

The chain is built from TRBV9 and TRBJ1-6, with D hard to call. Per germline, CDR1 SGDLS and CDR2 YYNGEE. The CDR3 consists of 16 residues. The ends were cut back, 0 bases at V and 5 bases at J, with 12 bases in the middle. As DNA, the CDR3 is TGTGCCAGCAGCGTAGGAGGAGGTTCCAATAATTCACCCCTCCACTTT. Its protein is CASSVGGGSNNSPLHF.

The CDR3 bases are TGTGCCAGTAGTATTCGCGGGACAGGAGGCTCTGGGGCCAACGTCCTGACTTTC. Protein sequence: CASSIRGTGGSGANVLTF. J is TRBJ2-6 and V is TRBV19; 8 positions match TRBD1. Germline CDR1 is LNHDA and CDR2 is SQIVND (reference sequence). After removal of 3 bases from V and 0 bases from J, the junction contained 7 bases not matched to a gene. CDR3 size: 18 residues.

This clonotype was observed a few times. The chain couples TRBV18 to TRBJ1-3; D not resolved. V was cut by 2 bases and J by 0 bases, with 8 bases left in between. CDR1 is KGHSH, CDR2 LQKENI, per germline. The CDR3 extends over 15 amino acids. CDR3 sequence: CASSPTEGSGNTIYF. DNA of the CDR3: TGTGCCAGCTCACCAACGGAAGGCTCTGGAAACACCATATATTTT.

The chain combines TRBV6-2 or TRBV6-3 with TRBJ2-2, with 9 bases fitting TRBD2. Germline CDR1 and CDR2: MNHEY and SVGEGT. This CDR3 has 16 amino acids. V gave up 9 bases and J gave up 1 base; unmatched junction bases: 9. The CDR3 DNA is TGTGCCAGTGAGGGTAGCGGGGGACAGAACACCGGGGAGCTGTTTTTT. Encoded protein: CASEGSGGQNTGELFF.